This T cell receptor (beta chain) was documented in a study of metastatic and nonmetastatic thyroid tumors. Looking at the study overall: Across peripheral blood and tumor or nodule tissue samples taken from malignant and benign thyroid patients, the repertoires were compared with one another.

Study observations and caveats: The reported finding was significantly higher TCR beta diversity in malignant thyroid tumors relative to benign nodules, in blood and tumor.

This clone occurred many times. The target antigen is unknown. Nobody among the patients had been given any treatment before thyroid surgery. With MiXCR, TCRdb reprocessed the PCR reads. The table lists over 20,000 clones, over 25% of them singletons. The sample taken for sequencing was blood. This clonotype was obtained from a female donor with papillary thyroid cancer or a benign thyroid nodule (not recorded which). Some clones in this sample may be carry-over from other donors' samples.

The CDR3 bases are TGTGCCAGCAGCCAAGATCATCGGACAACGTACAATGAGCAGTTCTTC. It codes for CASSQDHRTTYNEQFF. The rearrangement links TRBV3-1 to TRBJ2-1; perhaps TRBD1 as D (5 bases). Looked up from germline, CDR1 is LGHDT and CDR2 is YNNKEL (reference sequence). V lost 0 bases and J lost 4, with 13 bases in between. This CDR3 spans 16 amino acids.